The 19 T cell receptor beta chains reported below all come from one sample, sequenced in a study of response to subunit inactivated influenza vaccine. TCRdb fed the RT-PCR reads into MiXCR, producing one record per CDR3 protein. The sample includes some 540,000 distinct CDR3 sequences, 20% to 25% of them seen just once. This same sample was also taken into another study, of T cells expressing NK-cell markers. This second study notes: As the method of synthesis, 5'RACE template switching with UMIs yielded TCR beta cDNA.

The sample in question was CD4+ T cells sorted from PBMCs, obtained 12 days after vaccination. Receptors were obtained from a man aged 45-65 years who received an inactivated influenza vaccine.

The sample holds a few counts of this clonotype. The chain couples TRBV12-3 or TRBV12-4 to TRBJ2-1; D is uncertain. The CDR3 sequence is 13 residues long. V lost 7 bases and J 1 base, leaving 8 bases between the germline ends. The CDR3 here is CASTADSYNEQFF. CDR3 DNA sequence: TGTGCCAGCACAGCCGATTCCTACAATGAGCAGTTCTTC.

V and J are TRBV11-2 and TRBJ2-3; 9 nucleotides match TRBD2. Unmatched junction bases numbered 2, after V lost 3 bases and J lost 4 bases. Germline CDR1 reads SGHAT; CDR2 reads FQNNGV. The length of the CDR3 is 14 residues. The CDR3 region is CASSLGTSPDTQYF. CDR3 bases: TGTGCCAGCAGCTTGGGGACTAGCCCAGATACGCAGTATTTT.

The chain employs TRBV5-4 and TRBJ2-4, with D possibly called TRBD1 or TRBD2 (5 bases each). The CDR3 runs to 16 residues. Trimming pared 2 bases from V and 0 bases from J, leaving 12 bases between. Germline V gives CDR1 SGHNT, CDR2 YYREEE (reference sequence). Written as DNA, the CDR3 is TGTGCCAGCAGCTTTCGGGACGGGCGAGCCAAAAACATTCAGTACTTC. Translated: CASSFRDGRAKNIQYF.

This clonotype turned up a few times. The chain couples TRBV3-1 to TRBJ1-4; no definite D call. Looked up from germline, CDR1 is LGHDT and CDR2 is YNNKEL (reference sequence). The CDR3 spans 16 residues. V was trimmed by 1 base and J by 7 bases, leaving 16 bases between them. The CDR3 spells CASSQVGQAGGEKLFF. CDR3 DNA: TGTGCCAGCAGCCAAGTTGGTCAGGCCGGCGGTGAAAAACTGTTTTTT. Together with reference TRBV3-1 and TRBJ1-4, the CDR3 gives the full variable domain: DTAVSQTPKYLVTQMGNDKSIKCEQNLGHDTMYWYKQDSKKFLKIMFSYNNKELIINETVPNRFSPKSPDKAHLNLHINSLELGDSAVYFCASSQVGQAGGEKLFFGSGTQLSVL.

This clonotype appeared many times. The chain employs TRBV4-3 and TRBJ2-7; TRBD2 agrees at 7 bases. The germline V gene has CDR1 LGHNA and CDR2 YSLEER. The CDR3 contains 14 residues. Trimming took 3 bases from V and 3 from J; bases not matched to a gene: 5. The CDR3 nucleotides read TGCGCCAGCAGCCATGGGACTACCGACTACGAGCAGTACTTC. Protein product: CASSHGTTDYEQYF.

In DNA form, the CDR3 reads TGTGCCAGCAGCATAGATTCGCCGGGGGCACTTGAAGCTTTCTTT. This encodes CASSIDSPGALEAFF. The V call is TRBV5-6, the J call TRBJ1-1; D might be TRBD1 (6 bases). Trimming removed 4 bases from V and 7 bases from J, with 20 bases in between. Germline-derived CDR1 and CDR2 are SGHDT and YYEEEE. This CDR3 is built from 15 residues.

The genes are TRBV2 and TRBJ1-4; TRBD1 is a possible D gene (5 bases). Germline CDR1 SNHLY, CDR2 FYNNEI. The CDR3 consists of 14 residues. The ends were cut back, 3 bases at V and 2 bases at J, with 7 bases in the middle. Written as DNA, the CDR3 is TGTGCCAGCAGTGAGGCAGGGACTAATGAAAAACTGTTTTTT. Its translation is CASSEAGTNEKLFF.

This rearrangement joins TRBV20-1 to TRBJ2-3; 8 bases agree with TRBD1. The germline gives CDR1 DFQATT, CDR2 SNEGSKA (reference sequence). The CDR3 extends over 15 amino acids. The ends lost 6 bases at V and 4 bases at J; junction bases unmatched: 12. CDR3 sequence (DNA): TGCAGTGCCCCGCCTTCGGACAGGGTCTCAGATACGCAGTATTTT. It yields the protein CSAPPSDRVSDTQYF.

The table lists this clonotype with a few counts. This chain uses TRBV28 with TRBJ2-1, with D possibly being TRBD1 or TRBD2 (7 bases each). V lost 4 bases to trimming and J lost 5 bases, with 12 bases between them. In germline, CDR1 is MDHEN, CDR2 SYDVKM. This CDR3 is 14 amino acids long. The CDR3 coding sequence is TGTGCCAGCAGTTCAGGGGGGGTAGACAATGAGCAGTTCTTC. This sequence encodes CASSSGGVDNEQFF.

The V call is TRBV7-2, the J call TRBJ1-5; 8 bases line up with TRBD1. This CDR3 is 15 amino acids long. J lost 4 bases, V lost 5 bases, and 7 bases had no gene match. CDR1 and CDR2 from the germline V gene are SGHTA and FQGNSA. The CDR3 DNA is TGTGCCAGCAGCGCTGGACAGGGCCTAAATCAGCCCCAGCATTTT. As protein: CASSAGQGLNQPQHF. Full variable domain (missing parts from reference TRBV7-2 and TRBJ1-5): GAGVSQSPSNKVTEKGKDVELRCDPISGHTALYWYRQSLGQGLEFLIYFQGNSAPDKSGLPSDRFSAERTGGSVSTLTIQRTQQEDSAVYLCASSAGQGLNQPQHFGDGTRLSIL.

The CDR3: CASSLGGSREGAQYF. The DNA for the CDR3 is TGTGCCAGCAGTTTAGGGGGCAGCCGGGAAGGGGCCCAGTACTTC. The chain joins TRBV12-3 or TRBV12-4 to TRBJ2-5; TRBD1 or TRBD2 may be the D gene (5 bases each). V was shortened by 1 base and J by 9 bases, with 18 bases between the two germline ends. The CDR3 covers 15 residues.

This clonotype was seen more than once but under ten times. The chain couples TRBV2 to TRBJ1-4; D gene ambiguous. This CDR3 has 12 amino acids. Trimming stripped 7 bases from V and 5 bases from J, with 8 bases between. Germline V CDR1 and CDR2: SNHLY, FYNNEI. The CDR3 sequence: CASMTTNEKLFF. The CDR3 bases are TGTGCCAGCATGACGACAAATGAAAAACTGTTTTTT.

This clonotype was seen a few times. V is TRBV3-1 and J is TRBJ2-1; perhaps TRBD1 as D (6 bases). The length of the CDR3 is 12 residues. The germline V and J ends were trimmed by 3 bases and 15 bases, with 15 bases remaining between them. CDR1 and CDR2 from the germline V gene are LGHDT and YNNKEL (reference sequence). CDR3 protein: CASSHHPGTRFF. Here the CDR3 DNA reads TGTGCCAGCAGCCATCACCCCGGGACAAGGTTCTTC.

V is TRBV28 and J is TRBJ1-4; D might be TRBD1 (6 bases). The V end lost 3 bases, the J end lost 8 bases, and 22 bases lay between the germline ends. In germline, CDR1 is MDHEN, CDR2 SYDVKM. This CDR3 is built from 17 residues. CDR3 sequence: CASSLGGQQIMGEKLFF. CDR3 in DNA: TGTGCCAGCAGTTTGGGGGGACAACAGATAATGGGGGAAAAACTGTTTTTT.

The chain carries TRBV7-9 and TRBJ1-3; no clear D gene. The V gene's germline CDR1 is SEHNR and CDR2 FQNEAQ (reference sequence). CDR3 size: 14 residues. V was clipped by 4 bases and J by 4 bases, with 11 bases between them. This CDR3 reads CASSSTSGGNTIYF. CDR3 nucleotides: TGTGCCAGCAGCTCTACTTCGGGCGGAAACACCATATATTTT.

At least ten counts were recorded for this clonotype. The genes are TRBV5-1 and TRBJ2-1; D gene unclear. V shed 4 bases and J shed 0 bases, with 14 bases lying between them. CDR1 is SGHRS and CDR2 is YFSETQ in the germline V gene. The CDR3 covers 16 residues. The CDR3 sequence: CASSRQAFSSYNEQFF. In DNA form, the CDR3 reads TGCGCCAGCAGCCGCCAAGCGTTTAGCTCCTACAATGAGCAGTTCTTC.

The chain is built from TRBV11-2 and TRBJ2-7; either TRBD1 or TRBD2 may fit D (6 bases each). In germline, CDR1 is SGHAT, CDR2 FQNNGV. V gave up 3 bases and J gave up 6 bases, with 15 bases separating them. CDR3 size: 14 residues. CDR3 in DNA: TGTGCCAGCAGCTTTGACGGGGGCTCGTCCGAGCAGTACTTC. This sequence encodes CASSFDGGSSEQYF.

This clonotype appeared many times. This chain uses TRBV11-2 with TRBJ2-4; TRBD1 aligns across 9 bases. V was clipped by 5 bases and J by 6 bases; unmatched bases: 5. The CDR3 contains 14 residues. CDR1 is SGHAT, CDR2 FQNNGV, per germline. CDR3 region: CASSPGTGLNIQYF. CDR3 in DNA: TGTGCCAGCAGCCCCGGGACAGGGCTAAACATTCAGTACTTC.

This clonotype was recorded a few times. V gene TRBV20-1 combines with J gene TRBJ2-5, with D perhaps being TRBD1 or TRBD2 (6 bases each). CDR3 length: 16 residues. V gave up 0 bases and J gave up 5 bases, with 19 bases separating them. Germline values: CDR1 DFQATT, CDR2 SNEGSKA (reference sequence). CDR3 DNA: TGCAGTGCTAGAGATTGGGGGCGGGGATTTATGGAGACCCAGTACTTC. Protein product: CSARDWGRGFMETQYF.